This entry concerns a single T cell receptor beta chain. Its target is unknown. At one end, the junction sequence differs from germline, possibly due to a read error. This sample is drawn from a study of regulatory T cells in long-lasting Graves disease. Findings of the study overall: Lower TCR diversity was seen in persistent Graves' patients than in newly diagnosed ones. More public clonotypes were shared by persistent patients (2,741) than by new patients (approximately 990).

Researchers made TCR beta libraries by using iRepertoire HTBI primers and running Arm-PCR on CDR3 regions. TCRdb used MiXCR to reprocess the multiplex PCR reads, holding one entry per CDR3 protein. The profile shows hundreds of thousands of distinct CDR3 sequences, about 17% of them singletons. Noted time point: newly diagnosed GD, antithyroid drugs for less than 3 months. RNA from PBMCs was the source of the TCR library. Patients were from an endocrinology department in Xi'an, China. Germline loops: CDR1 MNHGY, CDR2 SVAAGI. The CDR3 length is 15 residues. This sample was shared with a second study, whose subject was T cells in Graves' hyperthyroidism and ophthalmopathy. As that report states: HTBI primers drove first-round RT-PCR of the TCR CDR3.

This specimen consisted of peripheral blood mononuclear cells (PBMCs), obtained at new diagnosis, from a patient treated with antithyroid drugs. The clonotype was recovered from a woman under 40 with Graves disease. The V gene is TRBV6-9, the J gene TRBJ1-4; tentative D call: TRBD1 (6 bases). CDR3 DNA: TGTGCCGGCAGTTACTCCGGGACACCAAATGAAAAACTGTTTTTT. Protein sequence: CAGSYSGTPNEKLFF.